One and the same sample provided the 28 T cell receptor beta chains below, sequenced in a study of vaccination effects on CD4 cells after COVID-19. The culture ran for nine to ten days, and then CD4+ T cells were isolated. Sequencing was performed with immunoSEQ multiplex PCR; in TCRdb, only in-frame clones are kept and a portion is missing. The sample holds 50,000 to 75,000 clones, under 85% seen once. No antigen has been assigned to these receptors. The sample here was CD4+ T cells from PBMCs cultured without peptide, taken before COVID-19 vaccination. The receptors derive from a human donor who had a prior SARS-CoV-2 infection.

The V and J genes are TRBV5-6 and TRBJ2-7; 9 nucleotides line up with TRBD2. Germline assignment: CDR1 SGHDT and CDR2 YYEEEE. CDR3 length: 16 amino acids. The V and J ends lost 0 bases and 0 bases, in that order; junction bases with no gene match: 4. The DNA of the CDR3 is TGTGCCAGCAGCTTGGTGGTAGCGGGGGACTCCTACGAGCAGTACTTC. Translation: CASSLVVAGDSYEQYF.

The chain recombines TRBV5-1 with TRBJ2-2, with 14 bases lining up with TRBD2. Per germline, CDR1 SGHRS and CDR2 YFSETQ. V trimming: 1 base; J trimming: 6 bases; junction bases outside the gene matches: 17. CDR3 length: 21 residues. CDR3 in amino acids: CASSLPDSGTSGRGDSGELFF. The CDR3 bases are TGCGCCAGCAGCTTGCCCGACTCCGGGACTAGCGGGAGAGGCGATTCCGGGGAGCTGTTTTTT.

This clone came up a few times. The genes are TRBV6-6 and TRBJ2-7, with 9 bases that match TRBD2. The germline CDR1 and CDR2 sequences are MNHNY and SVGAGI (reference sequence). The CDR3 is 16 amino acids. After removal of 3 bases from V and 9 bases from J, the junction contained 15 bases not matched to a gene. The chain's CDR3 is CASSYGTQTSGWGQYF. The CDR3 DNA sequence: TGTGCCAGCAGTTATGGGACACAAACTAGCGGGTGGGGGCAGTACTTC.

The chain recombines TRBV18 with TRBJ2-2; the D is unclear. The ends were cut back, 0 bases at V and 3 bases at J, with 8 bases in the middle. CDR3 size: 15 residues. CDR1 and CDR2 (germline): KGHSH, LQKENI. CDR3: CASSPPEAYTGELFF. CDR3 in DNA: TGTGCCAGCTCACCACCCGAGGCTTACACCGGGGAGCTGTTTTTT.

The chain couples TRBV18 to TRBJ2-5; 10 positions match TRBD1. The germline gives CDR1 KGHSH, CDR2 LQKENI. The CDR3 spans 16 residues. The V gene end was trimmed by 0 bases and the J gene end by 6 bases; junction bases not matched to a gene: 7. CDR3 nucleotide sequence: TGTGCCAGCTCACCACCGACAGGGGGCGCCTTAAAGACCCAGTACTTC. Translating it yields CASSPPTGGALKTQYF.

This chain uses TRBV18 with TRBJ2-2; 7 bases line up with TRBD1. The CDR3 runs to 15 residues. CDR1 is KGHSH, CDR2 LQKENI, per germline. V lost 3 bases, J lost 3 bases, and 4 bases stayed unmatched. The DNA for the CDR3 is TGTGCCAGCTCACCCCAACAGGGGTACACCGGGGAGCTGTTTTTT. Amino acid sequence: CASSPQQGYTGELFF.

This chain links TRBV3-1 (or the pseudogene TRBV3-2) with TRBJ2-5; TRBD2 is a possible D gene (7 bases). The V end was cut by 0 bases, the J end by 5 bases, with 19 bases between. From germline, CDR1 is LGHDT and CDR2 YNNKEL (reference sequence). There are 17 residues in the CDR3. The CDR3 coding sequence is TGTGCCAGCAGCCAAGATAGGGGGGGTGGAGTATGGGAGACCCAGTACTTC. This encodes CASSQDRGGGVWETQYF.

The chain uses TRBV5-4 and TRBJ1-3; perhaps TRBD1 as D (5 bases). V was clipped by 4 bases and J by 3 bases, with 14 bases between them. The germline gives CDR1 SGHNT, CDR2 YYREEE (reference sequence). The CDR3 covers 15 residues. The CDR3 protein is CASSTNRDGGNTIYF. CDR3 DNA sequence: TGTGCCAGCAGCACCAACCGGGACGGTGGAAACACCATATATTTT.

The chain has TRBV18 and TRBJ1-4; no reliable D call. Germline CDR1 reads KGHSH; CDR2 reads LQKENI. The CDR3 covers 14 residues. V lost 0 bases and J 8 bases, leaving 10 bases between the germline ends. In DNA form, the CDR3 reads TGTGCCAGCTCACCACCCGGGGTCTCCGAAAAACTGTTTTTT. This sequence encodes CASSPPGVSEKLFF.

CDR3 loop: CASSFSVQSEAFF. DNA of the CDR3: TGTGCCAGCAGCTTCTCAGTCCAGTCGGAAGCTTTCTTT. V gene TRBV7-2 combines with J gene TRBJ1-1; no definite D call. Germline-derived CDR1 and CDR2 are SGHTA and FQGNSA. The V end was cut by 3 bases, the J end by 8 bases, with 13 bases between. The CDR3 totals 13 residues. The whole variable domain, remainder taken from reference TRBV7-2 and TRBJ1-1, is GAGVSQSPSNKVTEKGKDVELRCDPISGHTALYWYRQSLGQGLEFLIYFQGNSAPDKSGLPSDRFSAERTGGSVSTLTIQRTQQEDSAVYLCASSFSVQSEAFFGQGTRLTVV.

The chain couples TRBV10-3 to TRBJ1-5, with 8 bases that match TRBD1. The V segment lost 9 bases and the J segment 7 bases; nucleotides outside the gene matches: 8. The CDR3 loop spans 13 amino acids. Germline V gives CDR1 ENHRY, CDR2 SYGVKD. In nucleotides, the CDR3 is TGTGCCATAAAGGACAGGGTAGAGCAGCCCCAGCATTTT. This encodes CAIKDRVEQPQHF.

The V gene is TRBV18, the J gene TRBJ2-2; TRBD1 is a possible D gene (5 bases). The germline V gene encodes CDR1 KGHSH and CDR2 LQKENI. Trimming shortened V by 0 bases and J by 8 bases, and 13 bases separated the two germline ends. There are 15 residues in the CDR3. CDR3 DNA: TGTGCCAGCTCACCACCGGTGTGGGGCAGAGGGGAGCTGTTTTTT. As protein: CASSPPVWGRGELFF.

The chain couples TRBV12-3 or TRBV12-4 to TRBJ1-1, with D maybe TRBD1 (6 bases). CDR3 length: 13 residues. The V and J ends lost 3 bases and 3 bases respectively, with 8 bases between them. CDR3 DNA sequence: TGTGCCAGCAGTTTGCGACAGGACACTGAAGCTTTCTTT. It translates to CASSLRQDTEAFF.

DNA of the CDR3: TGTGCCAGCAGCGTCACGGTGAACACTGAAGCTTTCTTT. Encoded protein: CASSVTVNTEAFF. This chain connects TRBV9 to TRBJ1-1, with no clear D. The CDR3 is made up of 13 amino acids. V was shortened by 2 bases and J by 0 bases, with 5 bases between the two germline ends. CDR1 is SGDLS, CDR2 YYNGEE, per germline.

V gene TRBV9 combines with J gene TRBJ2-2, with 8 nucleotides matching TRBD2. This CDR3 is 16 amino acids long. V shed 3 bases and J 9 bases; nucleotides not matched to a gene: 13. CDR1 SGDLS and CDR2 YYNGEE come from the germline V gene. CDR3 protein: CASSGLAGLGFRELFF. Written as DNA, the CDR3 is TGTGCCAGCAGCGGGTTAGCGGGGTTAGGGTTCCGGGAGCTGTTTTTT. Supplemented by reference TRBV9 and TRBJ2-2, the full variable domain reads DSGVTQTPKHLITATGQRVTLRCSPRSGDLSVYWYQQSLDQGLQFLIQYYNGEERAKGNILERFSAQQFPDLHSELNLSSLELGDSALYFCASSGLAGLGFRELFFGEGSRLTVL.

This clone has only a few counts. The CDR3 protein is CASSGRRNQPQHF. The CDR3 DNA is TGTGCCAGCAGTGGACGGAGAAATCAGCCCCAGCATTTT. The chain uses TRBV27 and TRBJ1-5; no clear D. This CDR3 has 13 amino acids. The V end lost 5 bases, the J end lost 4 bases, and 9 bases lay between the germline ends. Germline CDR1 and CDR2: MNHEY and SMNVEV (reference sequence).

The chain has TRBV7-3 and TRBJ2-3; no definite D call. The CDR3 has 14 residues. Trimming cost V 2 bases and J 6 bases, with 12 bases left between them. Germline CDR1 is SGHTA and CDR2 is FQGTGA. CDR3 protein: CASSLRGSLDTQYF. The DNA for the CDR3 is TGTGCCAGCAGCTTACGCGGATCGCTGGATACGCAGTATTTT.

This clone was seen once. The CDR3 spells CASSSQGGAGSYEQYF. CDR3 DNA sequence: TGTGCCAGCAGCTCGCAAGGGGGCGCTGGGTCCTACGAGCAGTACTTC. The V gene is TRBV7-2, the J gene TRBJ2-7; 7 positions match TRBD1. CDR3 length equals 16 residues. V shed 4 bases, J shed 1 base, and the junction held 10 bases outside the gene matches. Germline V gene lookup returns CDR1 SGHTA and CDR2 FQGNSA.

This sequence joins TRBV7-9 and TRBJ1-1; possibly TRBD1 for D (6 bases). V gave up 0 bases and J gave up 10 bases, with 18 bases separating them. The CDR3 spans 15 residues. The germline gives CDR1 SEHNR, CDR2 FQNEAQ (reference sequence). As DNA, the CDR3 is TGTGCCAGCAGCTTAGCGAAAGGACAGCGGTGGGGAGCTTTCTTT. Translated, it gives CASSLAKGQRWGAFF.

The chain carries TRBV5-4 and TRBJ1-2, with D unclear. Germline CDR1 is SGHNT and CDR2 is YYREEE (reference sequence). The V end lost 5 bases, the J end lost 6 bases, and 17 bases lay between the germline ends. The length of the CDR3 is 14 residues. In nucleotides, the CDR3 is TGTGCCAGCAGGGTCCTCGGGGAGCGGGATGGCTACACCTTC. This codes for CASRVLGERDGYTF.

For the CDR3, the DNA is TGTGCCAGCAGTGAAATGGGGCGGGGGGGCACTCAGCCCCAGCATTTT. Its protein is CASSEMGRGGTQPQHF. The V call is TRBV6-1, the J call TRBJ1-5; tentatively, D is TRBD1 (6 bases). Germline CDR1 and CDR2: MNHNS and SASEGT. Trimming took 2 bases from V and 6 from J, leaving 17 bases between them. CDR3 size: 16 residues.

The chain employs TRBV6-2 or TRBV6-3 and TRBJ1-2; D remains unclear. CDR3 length equals 15 residues. Germline CDR1 and CDR2: MNHEY and SVGEGT. V gave up 5 bases and J gave up 4 bases, with 17 bases separating them. CDR3 loop: CASSAISPDLYGYTF. The CDR3 nucleotides are TGTGCCAGCAGTGCCATTTCACCGGACCTCTATGGCTACACCTTC.

This clone occurred a few times. DNA of the CDR3: TGTGCCAGCAGTGAAGTGGCAGGGTCAAATCAGCCCCAGCATTTT. As protein: CASSEVAGSNQPQHF. This sequence joins TRBV6-1 and TRBJ1-5; the D gene is possibly TRBD1 (5 bases). Trimming shortened V by 1 base and J by 4 bases, and 11 bases separated the two germline ends. The germline gives CDR1 MNHNS, CDR2 SASEGT. This CDR3 comprises 15 residues.

The rearrangement joins TRBV7-8 to TRBJ2-2; the match to TRBD2 covers 10 bases. With V trimmed by 3 bases and J by 1 base, 2 bases remained unmatched. The CDR3 spans 16 residues. Germline V gives CDR1 SGHVS, CDR2 FQNEAQ. DNA of the CDR3: TGTGCCAGCAGCTTGCGACTAGCGGGGAACACCGGGGAGCTGTTTTTT. Its protein product is CASSLRLAGNTGELFF. The full variable domain, in which reference TRBV7-8 and TRBJ2-2 provide the parts outside the CDR3, is GAGVSQSPRYKVAKRGQDVALRCDPISGHVSLFWYQQALGQGPEFLTYFQNEAQLDKSGLPSDRFFAERPEGSVSTLKIQRTQQEDSAVYLCASSLRLAGNTGELFFGEGSRLTVL.

The rearrangement joins TRBV9 to TRBJ1-1, with 9 positions matching TRBD1. After removal of 3 bases from V and 7 bases from J, the junction contained 13 bases not matched to a gene. CDR1 and CDR2 (germline): SGDLS, YYNGEE. CDR3 length: 16 residues. As DNA, the CDR3 is TGTGCCAGCAGCGGCCGATCACAGGGGGCGGTCGATGAAGCTTTCTTT. Protein: CASSGRSQGAVDEAFF.

This clone was observed a handful of times. The rearrangement uses TRBV9 and TRBJ1-3, with 8 bases lining up with TRBD1. The germline V gene has CDR1 SGDLS and CDR2 YYNGEE. With 2 bases clipped from V and 8 bases from J, the junction kept 6 bases outside the gene matches. The CDR3 length is 14 residues. CDR3 bases: TGTGCCAGCAGCGTCACTGGACAGGGATACACCATATATTTT. Translating it yields CASSVTGQGYTIYF. The full variable domain, with the rest looked up from reference TRBV9 and TRBJ1-3, is DSGVTQTPKHLITATGQRVTLRCSPRSGDLSVYWYQQSLDQGLQFLIQYYNGEERAKGNILERFSAQQFPDLHSELNLSSLELGDSALYFCASSVTGQGYTIYFGEGSWLTVV.

This chain uses TRBV7-3 with TRBJ1-6, with 8 bases identical to TRBD1. CDR3 size: 15 residues. The V gene's germline CDR1 is SGHTA and CDR2 FQGTGA. V gave up 0 bases and J gave up 11 bases; unmatched junction bases: 6. DNA for the CDR3: TGTGCCAGCAGCTTAACCGGGACAGGCCGTACACCCCTCCACTTT. Translating it yields CASSLTGTGRTPLHF.

The chain couples TRBV7-6 to TRBJ2-5; TRBD2 aligns across 13 bases. The trim removed 0 bases at V and 2 bases at J, leaving 9 bases unmatched. Germline V gene lookup returns CDR1 SGHVS and CDR2 FNYEAQ. CDR3 length: 19 residues. In DNA form, the CDR3 reads TGTGCCAGCAGCTTAGCCCCACTAGCGGGGGGGCCGGGGCAAGAGACCCAGTACTTC. It yields the protein CASSLAPLAGGPGQETQYF. Drawing the rest from reference TRBV7-6 and TRBJ2-5, the complete variable domain is GAGVSQSPRYKVTKRGQDVALRCDPISGHVSLYWYRQALGQGPEFLTYFNYEAQQDKSGLPNDRFSAERPEGSISTLTIQRTEQRDSAMYRCASSLAPLAGGPGQETQYFGPGTRLLVL.